These 10 T cell receptor beta chains originate from one sample sequenced in a study of CD8 T cells in Susac syndrome. Reverse transcription used 0.5 to 1 ug RNA and random hexamers. TCRdb called the immunoSEQ multiplex PCR reads again in MiXCR, with one record for every CDR3 protein. The sample has roughly 180,000 distinct CDR3 sequences, approximately 95% seen once. Source material: CD4+ T cells from PBMCs. All receptors come from a human donor in good health.

The V gene is TRBV7-9, the J gene TRBJ1-2; no clear D. Trimming removed 4 bases from V and 3 bases from J, with 9 bases in between. The CDR3 length is 13 residues. Germline CDR1 SEHNR, CDR2 FQNEAQ (reference sequence). The CDR3 loop reads CASSYPADYGYTF. Here the CDR3 DNA reads TGTGCCAGCAGCTACCCAGCAGACTATGGCTACACCTTC.

The genes are TRBV20-1 and TRBJ2-7, with TRBD2 as a possible D gene (6 bases). The CDR3 loop spans 14 amino acids. CDR1 and CDR2 (germline): DFQATT, SNEGSKA (reference sequence). V lost 4 bases, J lost 0 bases, and 13 bases lay in between. CDR3 bases: TGCAGTGCTATAAGCGGGCGTGTCTCCTACGAGCAGTACTTC. This codes for CSAISGRVSYEQYF.

V usage is TRBV20-1 and J usage is TRBJ2-5; D perhaps matches TRBD2 (5 bases). This CDR3 contains 14 residues. The germline gives CDR1 DFQATT, CDR2 SNEGSKA (reference sequence). V was shortened by 0 bases and J by 5 bases, with 13 bases between the two germline ends. For the CDR3, the DNA is TGCAGTGCTAGAGACGGACTTCTATTGGAGACCCAGTACTTC. This codes for CSARDGLLLETQYF.

The chain is built from TRBV23-1 and TRBJ2-7; D may be TRBD1 (5 bases). TRBV23-1 is annotated as an ORF whose role is uncertain. Trimming stripped 2 bases from V and 6 bases from J, with 8 bases between. CDR3 length: 12 amino acids. In DNA, the CDR3 is TGCGCCAGCAGTCAAGCTAGGGGCGAGCAGTACTTC. The encoded protein is CASSQARGEQYF.

The V and J genes are TRBV20-1 and TRBJ2-5, with TRBD2 matching 13 bases. V lost 6 bases and J lost 5; bases outside the gene matches: 12. The CDR3 has 16 amino acids. The V gene's germline CDR1 is DFQATT and CDR2 SNEGSKA (reference sequence). The CDR3 protein is CSAFGLAGAPGETQYF. The CDR3 nucleotides are TGCAGTGCATTCGGACTAGCGGGAGCACCAGGGGAGACCCAGTACTTC.

The chain joins TRBV24-1 to TRBJ2-1; D remains ambiguous. Trimming pared 6 bases from V and 0 bases from J, leaving 5 bases between. CDR1 is KGHDR and CDR2 is SFDVKD in the germline V gene. This CDR3 has 13 residues. The CDR3 DNA reads as TGTGCCACCAGTAGGAGCTCCTACAATGAGCAGTTCTTC. The encoded protein is CATSRSSYNEQFF.

The chain has TRBV20-1 and TRBJ2-5; TRBD1 aligns across 7 bases. The CDR3 has 13 amino acids. Germline-derived CDR1 and CDR2 are DFQATT and SNEGSKA (reference sequence). With 4 bases clipped from V and 5 bases from J, the junction kept 7 bases outside the gene matches. Written as DNA, the CDR3 is TGCAGTGCTATTACAGGGGTTGAGGAGACCCAGTACTTC. This gives the protein CSAITGVEETQYF.

The rearrangement joins TRBV20-1 to TRBJ2-3, with D maybe TRBD2 (6 bases). This CDR3 spans 14 amino acids. Germline V CDR1 and CDR2: DFQATT, SNEGSKA (reference sequence). V was pared by 4 bases and J by 0 bases, with 11 bases between. The CDR3 here is CSANLLASTDTQYF. The DNA of the CDR3 is TGCAGTGCTAACTTACTAGCAAGCACAGATACGCAGTATTTT.

This chain uses TRBV29-1 with TRBJ2-5, with D possibly being TRBD2 (6 bases). The CDR3 consists of 15 residues. Looked up from germline, CDR1 is SQVTM and CDR2 is ANQGSEA. V was shortened by 3 bases and J by 5 bases, with 19 bases between the two germline ends. The DNA for the CDR3 is TGCAGCGTTGAGGGGGGAGCGGGTCCCCGCGAGACCCAGTACTTC. Amino acids: CSVEGGAGPRETQYF.

The V gene is TRBV12-3 or TRBV12-4, the J gene TRBJ1-5; TRBD1 agrees at 7 bases. The CDR3 consists of 14 residues. J was trimmed by 5 bases and V by 6 bases; bases with no gene match: 7. The CDR3 region is CASSPDRADQPQHF. The CDR3 DNA reads TGTGCCAGCAGCCCCGACAGGGCGGATCAGCCCCAGCATTTT.